Here is one T cell receptor (beta chain) with its context. Its antigen remains unknown. These data originate in a study of identifying expanded T cells in peripheral blood. Points from the study as a whole: Clone count variance between approximately two-week samples rose with total template count. Approximately 1.2 clones differed between technical replicates, versus 16.4 and 19 over time.

Assay used: immunoSEQ multiplex PCR; TCRdb lists only in-frame clones, some missing. In the table there are over 100,000 clones, approximately 89% of which are singletons. During the collection period, no donor immune events like infections were recorded. Material: blood. This TCR derives from a person aged 18 to 75 in good health.

CDR3 nucleotides: TGTGCCAGCAGCTCAGGCCGGGGGACCGAGCAGTACTTC. This translates into CASSSGRGTEQYF. The rearrangement joins TRBV7-7 to TRBJ2-7, with TRBD2 as a possible D gene (6 bases). Germline CDR1 SSHAT, CDR2 FNYEAQ (reference sequence). CDR3 size: 13 residues. V dropped 4 bases and J dropped 6 bases, with 13 bases sitting between them.